This T cell receptor beta chain was observed in a study of T cell responses to AZD1222 COVID-19 vaccine. The method was immunoSEQ multiplex PCR; TCRdb's version includes in-frame clones alone and lacks a portion of them. The sample yields 120,000 to 150,000 clones, 89% seen once. The CDR3 is 14 residues long. In germline, CDR1 is GTSNPN, CDR2 SVGIG (reference sequence). Trimming left V 2 bases short and J 1 base short, with 9 bases between. The receptor was derived from an adult in good health. Sequencing was performed on peripheral blood, taken on day 0 of AZD1222 vaccination. V is TRBV30 and J is TRBJ1-3; the D is unclear. The CDR3: CAWSLSLSGNTIYF. The CDR3 DNA reads as TGTGCCTGGAGTCTATCTCTTTCTGGAAACACCATATATTTT. Combining the CDR3 with reference TRBV30 and TRBJ1-3 gives the whole variable domain SQTIHQWPATLVQPVGSPLSLECTVEGTSNPNLYWYRQAAGRGLQLLFYSVGIGQISSEVPQNLSASRPQDRQFILSSKKLLLSDSGFYLCAWSLSLSGNTIYFGEGSWLTVV.